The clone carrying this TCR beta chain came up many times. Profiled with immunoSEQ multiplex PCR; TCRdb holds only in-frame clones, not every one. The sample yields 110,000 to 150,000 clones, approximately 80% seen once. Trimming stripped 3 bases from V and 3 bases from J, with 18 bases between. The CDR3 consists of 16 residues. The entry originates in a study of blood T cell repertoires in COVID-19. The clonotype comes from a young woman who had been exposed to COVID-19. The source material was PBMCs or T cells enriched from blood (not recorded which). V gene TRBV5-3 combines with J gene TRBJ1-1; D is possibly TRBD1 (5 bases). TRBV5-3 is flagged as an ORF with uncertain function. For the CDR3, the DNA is TGTGCCAGAAGCTGGAGATGGGGCCGGAGGGACACTGAAGCTTTCTTT. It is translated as CARSWRWGRRDTEAFF.